What follows are 21 T cell receptor beta chains derived from one specimen sequenced in a study of cytomegalovirus exposure and HLA in healthy donors. Researchers ran the PCR with 60 Vbeta and 13 Jbeta primers. Some clones are missing from TCRdb's copy, which holds only in-frame ones; the method was immunoSEQ multiplex PCR. The repertoire consists of approximately 100,000 clones, with 84% occurring once and the leading ten covering approximately 1.2%. Sequenced: PBMCs. The receptors were gathered from a woman younger than 30 in good health and CMV-seronegative.

The chain joins TRBV10-3 to TRBJ2-7, with D perhaps matching TRBD1 (6 bases). CDR3 length: 12 residues. The germline CDR1 and CDR2 sequences are ENHRY and SYGVKD. V was pared by 4 bases and J by 5 bases, with 9 bases between. CDR3 nucleotides: TGTGCCATCAGTGTTGGGGGCCACGAGCAGTACTTC. It specifies CAISVGGHEQYF.

The chain joins TRBV28 to TRBJ1-4; 10 bases are a match to TRBD1. CDR3 length equals 15 residues. The germline CDR1 and CDR2 sequences are MDHEN and SYDVKM. J lost 5 bases, V lost 0 bases, and 0 bases had no gene match. This CDR3 is CASSLWDRGNEKLFF. The CDR3, as DNA: TGTGCCAGCAGTTTATGGGACAGGGGGAATGAAAAACTGTTTTTT.

The chain uses TRBV7-6 and TRBJ1-1, with 7 bases aligning to TRBD1. The CDR3 extends over 15 amino acids. V trimming: 5 bases; J trimming: 5 bases; junction bases outside the gene matches: 11. The germline gives CDR1 SGHVS, CDR2 FNYEAQ. The CDR3, as DNA: TGTGCCAGCAGCGCTTTACAGGGGAGTCGGACTGAAGCTTTCTTT. Protein sequence: CASSALQGSRTEAFF.

Note on this clone: At one boundary the junction diverges from the germline segment, which might be a read error. The identical CDR3 is also encoded by other nucleotide sequences in the sample. The gene calls are TRBV18 and TRBJ2-1; 8 bases agree with TRBD2. CDR3 length: 17 residues. Germline V gene data show CDR1 as KGHSH and CDR2 as LQKENI. The CDR3 DNA follows: TGTGCCAGCTCACCACCCCTCTTAGCGGGAACTTACAATGAACAGTTCTTC. It translates to CASSPPLLAGTYNEQFF.

The chain combines TRBV11-2 with TRBJ1-4; D not certain. The CDR3 spans 14 residues. V was cut by 1 base and J by 5 bases, with 8 bases left in between. Germline lookup yields CDR1 SGHAT and CDR2 FQNNGV. CDR3 region: CASSLAGSNEKLFF. DNA of the CDR3: TGTGCCAGCAGCTTAGCGGGGTCGAATGAAAAACTGTTTTTT. Full variable domain (rest looked up from reference TRBV11-2 and TRBJ1-4): EAGVAQSPRYKIIEKRQSVAFWCNPISGHATLYWYQQILGQGPKLLIQFQNNGVVDDSQLPKDRFSAERLKGVDSTLKIQPAKLEDSAVYLCASSLAGSNEKLFFGSGTQLSVL.

This chain links TRBV28 with TRBJ1-5; perhaps TRBD1 as D (6 bases). Germline values: CDR1 MDHEN, CDR2 SYDVKM. V lost 5 bases and J lost 6, with 11 bases in between. CDR3 size: 13 residues. The CDR3 is CASSQQGTQPQHF. The CDR3 DNA follows: TGTGCCAGCAGTCAACAGGGTACTCAGCCCCAGCATTTT.

This chain connects TRBV13 to TRBJ2-1; 7 bases are shared with TRBD1. CDR3 length: 15 amino acids. V lost 2 bases to trimming and J lost 1 base; unmatched junction nucleotides: 2. Looked up from germline, CDR1 is PRHDT and CDR2 is FYEKMQ (reference sequence). The CDR3 loop is CASSLTGDSYNEQFF. The CDR3 nucleotides read TGTGCCAGCAGCTTAACAGGGGATTCCTACAATGAGCAGTTCTTC.

The chain joins TRBV2 to TRBJ2-7; 8 nucleotides line up with TRBD1. The germline V gene has CDR1 SNHLY and CDR2 FYNNEI. This CDR3 comprises 13 residues. V dropped 6 bases and J dropped 3; count of bases not matched to a gene: 4. The CDR3 sequence is CASRVDRGYEQYF. CDR3 DNA: TGTGCCAGCAGGGTCGACAGGGGCTACGAGCAGTACTTC.

V usage is TRBV2 and J usage is TRBJ1-1, with a possible D match to TRBD1 (6 bases). This CDR3 has 12 amino acids. Trimming stripped 9 bases from V and 4 bases from J, with 12 bases between. Per the germline V gene, CDR1 is SNHLY and CDR2 is FYNNEI. This CDR3 is CARTTGTTEAFF. The CDR3 DNA follows: TGTGCCAGGACAACAGGGACCACTGAAGCTTTCTTT.

The chain has TRBV5-1 and TRBJ1-1, with TRBD1 identical over 7 bases. The CDR3 consists of 16 residues. V dropped 1 base and J dropped 1; count of bases not matched to a gene: 7. The germline gives CDR1 SGHRS, CDR2 YFSETQ. DNA for the CDR3: TGCGCCAGCAGCTTGTACGGGGGACAGAAGAACACTGAAGCTTTCTTT. As protein: CASSLYGGQKNTEAFF.

The chain joins TRBV11-2 to TRBJ2-7; tentative D call: TRBD2 (5 bases). The CDR3 totals 13 residues. CDR1 and CDR2 from the germline V gene are SGHAT and FQNNGV. V was pared by 5 bases and J by 2 bases, with 10 bases between. In DNA form, the CDR3 reads TGTGCCAGCAGCCTTGTCGGGACCTACGAGCAGTACTTC. Translating it yields CASSLVGTYEQYF.

The chain is built from TRBV4-3 and TRBJ2-7; perhaps TRBD1 as D (5 bases). Trimming removed 4 bases at V and 0 bases at J, with 7 bases between. The CDR3 length is 13 residues. Germline lookup yields CDR1 LGHNA and CDR2 YSLEER. The CDR3 bases are TGCGCCAGCAGCCTAGACAGCTCCTACGAGCAGTACTTC. Its protein is CASSLDSSYEQYF.

The chain carries TRBV5-4 and TRBJ2-3, with 16 bases identical to TRBD2. Trimming at V came to 3 bases and at J to 4 bases, leaving 8 bases not matched to a gene. The CDR3 spans 18 residues. Germline assignment: CDR1 SGHNT and CDR2 YYREEE (reference sequence). Here the CDR3 DNA reads TGTGCCAGCAGCTCCCCGGGACTAGCGGGAGGGCATTCAGATACGCAGTATTTT. Translation gives CASSSPGLAGGHSDTQYF.

This chain connects TRBV30 to TRBJ2-7; 10 nucleotides align to TRBD2. After removal of 5 bases from V and 4 bases from J, the junction contained 8 bases not matched to a gene. The CDR3 is 14 residues long. Germline CDR1 GTSNPN, CDR2 SVGIG (reference sequence). The CDR3 nucleotides read TGTGCCTGGCAAAGCGGGAGGGCTGCGTACGAGCAGTACTTC. Translated, it gives CAWQSGRAAYEQYF.

The chain couples TRBV4-1 to TRBJ1-6, with 7 bases aligning to TRBD1. V was clipped by 0 bases and J by 10 bases; unmatched bases: 9. The germline V gene encodes CDR1 MGHRA and CDR2 YSYEKL. The CDR3 spans 16 residues. CDR3 bases: TGCGCCAGCAGCCAAGATCGGAACAGGGGAGGCTCACCCCTCCACTTT. Translated: CASSQDRNRGGSPLHF.

The chain carries TRBV28 and TRBJ2-1; D may be TRBD2 (6 bases). The CDR3 is 16 amino acids. Trimming removed 0 bases from V and 3 bases from J, with 12 bases in between. CDR1 and CDR2 from the germline V gene are MDHEN and SYDVKM. Here the CDR3 DNA reads TGTGCCAGCAGTTTATGGGAGGGTGGTATCTACAATGAGCAGTTCTTC. Protein sequence: CASSLWEGGIYNEQFF.

The chain joins TRBV6-4 to TRBJ2-3; TRBD2 agrees at 9 bases. In germline, CDR1 is MRHNA, CDR2 SNTAGT. The length of the CDR3 is 15 residues. Germline trimming cut 6 bases from V and 1 base from J; bases unmatched to any gene: 5. CDR3 DNA sequence: TGTGCCAGCAGCCCCATAGCGGGAGGCACAGATACGCAGTATTTT. Translated, it gives CASSPIAGGTDTQYF.

This chain uses TRBV21-1 with TRBJ2-7; TRBD1, the D gene given by the table, was not confirmed from the DNA. TRBV21-1 is recorded as a pseudogene. There are 14 residues in the CDR3. The CDR3: CASSPRTPSYEQYF. CDR3 DNA: TGTGCCAGCAGTCCCCGGACACCATCCTACGAGCAGTACTTC.

The V and J genes are TRBV7-6 and TRBJ2-7; maybe TRBD2 (5 bases). V was cut by 1 base and J by 2 bases, with 9 bases left in between. The CDR3 has 14 residues. CDR1 and CDR2 (germline): SGHVS, FNYEAQ. The CDR3 loop reads CASSLGRDPYEQYF. The CDR3 bases are TGTGCCAGCAGCTTAGGCCGGGATCCCTACGAGCAGTACTTC.

Here the CDR3 reads CASSLVGTGVGEQYF. CDR3 in DNA: TGTGCCAGCAGCTTAGTGGGGACAGGGGTGGGCGAGCAGTACTTC. The rearrangement links TRBV7-8 to TRBJ2-7, with TRBD1 identical over 10 bases. V trimming: 1 base; J trimming: 6 bases; junction bases outside the gene matches: 6. Germline CDR1 is SGHVS and CDR2 is FQNEAQ. The CDR3 totals 15 residues.

The V and J genes are TRBV5-4 and TRBJ2-2; a weak D match, TRBD1 (6 bases). The CDR3 sequence is 16 residues long. CDR1 is SGHNT and CDR2 is YYREEE in the germline V gene (reference sequence). Trimming shortened V by 3 bases and J by 2 bases, and 14 bases separated the two germline ends. The CDR3 protein is CASSSTGTYNTGELFF. In DNA form, the CDR3 reads TGTGCCAGCAGCTCCACCGGGACATATAACACCGGGGAGCTGTTTTTT.